Below, 25 T cell receptor beta chains from the same sample are listed, as sequenced in a study of T cell changes during pregnancy in multiple sclerosis. TCRdb keeps only in-frame clones here, not all; method: immunoSEQ multiplex PCR. The data hold tens of thousands of clones, with roughly 93% observed a single time. Sequences were derived from peripheral blood, sampled in the third trimester of pregnancy. All receptors derive from a female donor with multiple sclerosis, enrolled in a pregnancy study.

J is TRBJ2-7 and V is TRBV7-9, with TRBD2 matching 9 bases. CDR3 length: 15 residues. V lost 3 bases to trimming and J lost 5 bases; unmatched junction nucleotides: 8. Per the germline V gene, CDR1 is SEHNR and CDR2 is FQNEAQ (reference sequence). CDR3 region: CASSFLRGGVHEQYF. The CDR3 DNA reads TGTGCCAGCAGCTTCCTCCGCGGGGGGGTCCACGAGCAGTACTTC.

The chain uses TRBV6-1 and TRBJ2-5; 7 bases agree with TRBD1. CDR1 is MNHNS and CDR2 is SASEGT in the germline V gene. The V and J ends lost 4 bases and 5 bases, in that order; junction bases with no gene match: 10. The CDR3 length is 15 residues. The CDR3 loop reads CASSVLTGTDETQYF. CDR3 DNA: TGTGCCAGCAGTGTACTTACCGGGACAGATGAGACCCAGTACTTC.

This chain links TRBV19 with TRBJ2-7, with D possibly being TRBD2 (6 bases). CDR3 length equals 16 residues. The ends were cut back, 4 bases at V and 6 bases at J, with 22 bases in the middle. Germline CDR1 reads LNHDA; CDR2 reads SQIVND (reference sequence). CDR3 sequence reads: CASSKIGSGQGGEQYF. The CDR3 bases are TGTGCCAGTAGTAAGATTGGGTCTGGGCAGGGAGGCGAGCAGTACTTC.

The CDR3 DNA is TGTGCCAGCAGTGAAACTGGCAGGGGGAATGAAAAACTGTTTTTT. It is translated as CASSETGRGNEKLFF. V gene TRBV6-1 combines with J gene TRBJ1-4, with 7 bases lining up with TRBD1. Germline loops: CDR1 MNHNS, CDR2 SASEGT. The junction had 5 bases not matched to a gene; V was cut back by 2 bases and J by 5 bases. This CDR3 spans 15 amino acids.

The chain recombines TRBV19 with TRBJ1-3; TRBD1 aligns across 9 bases. Losses at the gene ends were 7 bases for V and 4 bases for J; bases not matched to a gene: 8. The germline gives CDR1 LNHDA, CDR2 SQIVND (reference sequence). The CDR3 loop spans 15 amino acids. The CDR3 region has the DNA TGTGCCAGTACCCACAGGACAGGGGTGGGAAACACCATATATTTT. It translates to CASTHRTGVGNTIYF.

This clone was found a few times. The J gene is TRBJ2-3, the V gene TRBV5-1; tentatively, D is TRBD2 (6 bases). The V gene lost 3 bases and the J gene lost 1 base, with 21 bases spanning the gap. Germline CDR1 is SGHRS and CDR2 is YFSETQ. The CDR3 extends over 18 amino acids. The CDR3 coding sequence is TGCGCCAGCAGCTGGGGGGTGGCCAGTGTGGTGGGCACAGATACGCAGTATTTT. Residues: CASSWGVASVVGTDTQYF.

This clone was seen a few times. The V and J genes are TRBV5-1 and TRBJ1-2; perhaps TRBD1 as D (6 bases). V was trimmed by 4 bases and J by 3 bases, leaving 16 bases between them. The CDR3 runs to 15 residues. Germline CDR1 reads SGHRS; CDR2 reads YFSETQ. CDR3 amino acids: CASSPRQGFHYGYTF. Written as DNA, the CDR3 is TGCGCCAGCAGCCCCCGTCAGGGGTTCCACTATGGCTACACCTTC.

The V call is TRBV19, the J call TRBJ1-5, with a weak D call TRBD1 (6 bases). V was clipped by 5 bases and J by 0 bases, with 17 bases between them. Germline V gene lookup returns CDR1 LNHDA and CDR2 SQIVND (reference sequence). This CDR3 is 17 amino acids long. The CDR3 sequence: CASSPLDSPYSNQPQHF. The CDR3 bases are TGTGCCAGTAGTCCGTTGGACAGCCCCTATAGCAATCAGCCCCAGCATTTT.

The chain is built from TRBV5-1 and TRBJ2-2; 7 bases fit TRBD2. This CDR3 is 17 amino acids long. J was trimmed by 1 base and V by 5 bases; bases with no gene match: 11. Germline loops: CDR1 SGHRS, CDR2 YFSETQ. CDR3: CASRVGSGGLNTGELFF. The CDR3 region has the DNA TGCGCCAGCAGAGTTGGGTCGGGGGGACTGAACACCGGGGAGCTGTTTTTT. Supplemented by reference TRBV5-1 and TRBJ2-2, the full variable domain reads KAGVTQTPRYLIKTRGQQVTLSCSPISGHRSVSWYQQTPGQGLQFLFEYFSETQRNKGNFPGRFSGRQFSNSRSEMNVSTLELGDSALYLCASRVGSGGLNTGELFFGEGSRLTVL.

V and J are TRBV11-3 and TRBJ2-5; 12 bases line up with TRBD2. Per germline, CDR1 SGHNT and CDR2 YENEEA. The CDR3 length is 19 residues. Losses at the gene ends were 1 base for V and 4 bases for J; bases not matched to a gene: 13. The CDR3 sequence is CASSLGLAGARSSGETQYF. CDR3 DNA sequence: TGTGCCAGCAGCTTAGGACTAGCGGGGGCCCGGTCCTCCGGAGAGACCCAGTACTTC.

This chain joins TRBV4-1 and TRBJ1-5, with D perhaps matching TRBD1 (5 bases). The CDR3 consists of 15 residues. Trimming shortened V by 0 bases and J by 9 bases, and 15 bases separated the two germline ends. Germline V gives CDR1 MGHRA, CDR2 YSYEKL. The CDR3 coding sequence is TGCGCCAGCAGCCAAGATTTGACCGGGGGTTGGCCCCAGCATTTT. This gives the protein CASSQDLTGGWPQHF.

This clone was seen only a few times. The chain links TRBV4-2 to TRBJ1-1, with TRBD1 as a possible D gene (5 bases). Trimming took 1 base from V and 1 from J, leaving 7 bases between them. Germline-derived CDR1 and CDR2 are LGHNA and YNFKEQ. The CDR3 extends over 14 amino acids. CDR3 in amino acids: CASSQVGQNTEAFF. Written as DNA, the CDR3 is TGTGCCAGCAGCCAAGTCGGACAGAACACTGAAGCTTTCTTT.

The rearrangement links TRBV4-1 to TRBJ1-1; D is undetermined. CDR1 MGHRA and CDR2 YSYEKL come from the germline V gene. V was shortened by 3 bases and J by 2 bases, with 10 bases between the two germline ends. CDR3 size: 14 residues. The CDR3 nucleotides are TGCGCCAGCAGCCATCCAGGTAAAAACACTGAAGCTTTCTTT. This gives the protein CASSHPGKNTEAFF.

V is TRBV23-1 and J is TRBJ1-2; tentatively, D is TRBD1 (5 bases). TRBV23-1 is given ORF status, its function remaining uncertain. This CDR3 is built from 12 residues. Trimming shortened V by 8 bases and J by 3 bases, and 10 bases separated the two germline ends. The CDR3 nucleotides read TGCGCCAGCGGACACATGGACTATGGCTACACCTTC. Translating gives CASGHMDYGYTF.

V gene TRBV28 combines with J gene TRBJ2-2; 8 bases are shared with TRBD1. This CDR3 comprises 15 residues. Germline values: CDR1 MDHEN, CDR2 SYDVKM. The V gene end was trimmed by 6 bases and the J gene end by 3 bases; junction bases not matched to a gene: 6. The CDR3 nucleotides are TGTGCCAGCAGCCAGGGGGCTACAGACACCGGGGAGCTGTTTTTT. As protein: CASSQGATDTGELFF.

The chain employs TRBV4-1 and TRBJ2-6; 8 bases are a match to TRBD1. Trimming took 4 bases from V and 0 from J; bases not matched to a gene: 5. Germline CDR1 reads MGHRA; CDR2 reads YSYEKL. The CDR3 has 17 amino acids. CDR3 bases: TGCGCCAGCAGCCCAGGGGACAGGTCCTCTGGGGCCAACGTCCTGACTTTC. Its translation: CASSPGDRSSGANVLTF.

This clone appeared once. This sequence joins TRBV15 and TRBJ1-2, with 8 bases lining up with TRBD1. The length of the CDR3 is 14 residues. J was trimmed by 5 bases and V by 5 bases; bases with no gene match: 7. Germline CDR1 is LNHNV and CDR2 is YYDKDF (reference sequence). The CDR3 DNA reads as TGTGCCACCAGCCCGGCATGGGACAGGTATGGCTACACCTTC. The encoded protein is CATSPAWDRYGYTF.

This chain connects TRBV9 to TRBJ1-6, with a possible D match to TRBD1 (5 bases). CDR1 is SGDLS, CDR2 YYNGEE, per germline. Trimming left V 0 bases short and J 7 bases short, with 14 bases between. There are 16 residues in the CDR3. CDR3 sequence: CASSVEVARVNSPLHF. CDR3 DNA: TGTGCCAGCAGCGTAGAAGTTGCCAGGGTCAATTCACCCCTCCACTTT. Full variable domain (remainder filled in from reference TRBV9 and TRBJ1-6): DSGVTQTPKHLITATGQRVTLRCSPRSGDLSVYWYQQSLDQGLQFLIQYYNGEERAKGNILERFSAQQFPDLHSELNLSSLELGDSALYFCASSVEVARVNSPLHFGNGTRLTVT.

This clone was found once. The chain combines TRBV15 with TRBJ2-5, with 7 nucleotides matching TRBD2. The germline CDR1 and CDR2 sequences are LNHNV and YYDKDF (reference sequence). V shed 2 bases, J shed 5 bases, and the junction held 5 bases outside the gene matches. The length of the CDR3 is 14 residues. The CDR3 sequence: CATSRRGEAETQYF. CDR3 in DNA: TGTGCCACCAGCAGACGGGGGGAAGCGGAGACCCAGTACTTC.

V and J are TRBV6-1 and TRBJ2-7, with TRBD1 identical over 7 bases. J lost 2 bases, V lost 3 bases, and 7 bases had no gene match. The length of the CDR3 is 15 residues. CDR1 and CDR2 from the germline V gene are MNHNS and SASEGT. This chain's CDR3 is CASSEPGTAPYEQYF. CDR3 nucleotide sequence: TGTGCCAGCAGTGAGCCCGGGACAGCACCCTACGAGCAGTACTTC.

The chain is built from TRBV28 and TRBJ1-5; D remains unclear. From germline, CDR1 is MDHEN and CDR2 SYDVKM. The CDR3 is made up of 13 amino acids. With 2 bases removed from V and 9 bases from J, the gap between germline ends came to 11 bases. The CDR3 sequence is CASSLLGRRPQHF. DNA of the CDR3: TGTGCCAGCAGTTTACTGGGGAGAAGGCCCCAGCATTTT.

The rearrangement joins TRBV6-5 to TRBJ2-7; 7 bases map to TRBD1. The CDR3 totals 15 residues. Trimming removed 2 bases from V and 4 bases from J; junction bases left unmatched: 8. CDR1 and CDR2 from the germline V gene are MNHEY and SVGAGI. DNA for the CDR3: TGTGCCAGCAGTTACGACCGGGACAGACTTTACGAGCAGTACTTC. Its protein product is CASSYDRDRLYEQYF.

The CDR3, as DNA: TGCGCCAGCAGCTACCCTCGACTAGCGGGGGGGAGCTCCTACAATGAGCAGTTCTTC. Translation: CASSYPRLAGGSSYNEQFF. The chain carries TRBV5-1 and TRBJ2-1, with TRBD2 identical over 14 bases. V was clipped by 3 bases and J by 0 bases; unmatched bases: 8. Germline loops: CDR1 SGHRS, CDR2 YFSETQ. The CDR3 has 19 amino acids.

The chain links TRBV4-3 to TRBJ2-1; a possible D gene is TRBD2 (6 bases). The CDR3 length is 17 residues. Trimming took 0 bases from V and 6 from J, leaving 18 bases between them. Germline V gene data show CDR1 as LGHNA and CDR2 as YSLEER. The CDR3, as DNA: TGCGCCAGCAGCCAAGATGGAGGGGCGCAGATGGGCAATGAGCAGTTCTTC. Encoded protein: CASSQDGGAQMGNEQFF.

The chain uses TRBV7-9 and TRBJ1-2; D is perhaps TRBD1 (6 bases). CDR3 length: 14 residues. CDR1 is SEHNR and CDR2 is FQNEAQ in the germline V gene (reference sequence). V lost 1 base to trimming and J lost 4 bases, with 10 bases between them. In DNA form, the CDR3 reads TGTGCCAGCAGCTTAGTACAGGGTGCCTATGGCTACACCTTC. It codes for CASSLVQGAYGYTF.